Below are 2 T cell receptor beta chains sequenced from a single sample in a study of blood T cell repertoires in COVID-19. Clones were read by immunoSEQ multiplex PCR, and TCRdb kept only the in-frame ones, dropping some. Of 85,000 to 100,000 clones listed, roughly 79% are singletons. What was sequenced was peripheral blood. These receptors originate from a man aged 80 or over with COVID-19, enrolled during active disease.

The chain recombines TRBV25-1 with TRBJ1-2; TRBD1 might be the D (6 bases). The germline V gene has CDR1 MGHDK and CDR2 SYGVNS. This CDR3 is 16 amino acids long. Trimming took 3 bases from V and 4 from J, leaving 18 bases between them. CDR3 sequence (DNA): TGTGCCAGCAGTGATTTTAAGGGGGAGGGATCCTATGGCTACACCTTC. This encodes CASSDFKGEGSYGYTF.

This chain links TRBV25-1 with TRBJ1-2; D unresolved. Trimming pared 6 bases from V and 3 bases from J, leaving 17 bases between. Per the germline V gene, CDR1 is MGHDK and CDR2 is SYGVNS. CDR3 length equals 15 residues. CDR3 in amino acids: CASSGVLGSDYGYTF. DNA for the CDR3: TGTGCCAGCAGCGGAGTGTTAGGGAGCGACTATGGCTACACCTTC.